This T cell receptor beta chain was captured by sequencing in a study of T cell repertoires in cytomegalovirus infection. Study background: CMV epitopes that were recently identified and HLA-C-restricted were used alongside well-studied HLA-B-restricted ones. Public TCR beta signatures indicated both CMV infection and matching HLA type. Findings and limits, study-wide: The ex vivo response was dominated by HLA-C-restricted CMV-specific TCR beta clonotypes. Identification of carriers of CMV plus the relevant HLA was performed using cumulative public TCR beta family frequency.

With regard to this clonotype: Its antigen is undetermined.

Germline CDR1 is MNHEY and CDR2 is SMNVEV (reference sequence). V shed 5 bases and J 2 bases; nucleotides not matched to a gene: 7. The CDR3 has 15 residues. Using its own MiXCR run on the reads, TCRdb lists one record per CDR3 protein. The sample shows around 300,000 distinct CDR3 sequences, roughly 21% of them seen only once. This rearrangement joins TRBV27 to TRBJ2-5; 8 nucleotides align to TRBD2. The sequence was obtained from a human donor in good health (CMV status not recorded). Some clones in this sample may be carry-over from other donors' samples. This specimen was cultured PBMCs, taken from culture after CMV antigen stimulation. CDR3 sequence: CASSPASGPQETQYF. CDR3 bases: TGTGCCAGCAGTCCGGCTAGCGGGCCACAAGAGACCCAGTACTTC.